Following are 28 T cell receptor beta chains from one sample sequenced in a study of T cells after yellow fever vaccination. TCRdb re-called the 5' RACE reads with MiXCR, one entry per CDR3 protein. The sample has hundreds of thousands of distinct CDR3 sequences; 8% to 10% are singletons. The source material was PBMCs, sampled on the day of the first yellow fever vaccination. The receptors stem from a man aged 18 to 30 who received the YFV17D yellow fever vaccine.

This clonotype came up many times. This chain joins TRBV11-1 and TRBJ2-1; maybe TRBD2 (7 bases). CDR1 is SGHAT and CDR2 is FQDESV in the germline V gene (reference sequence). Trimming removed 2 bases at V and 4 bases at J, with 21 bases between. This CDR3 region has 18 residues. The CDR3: CASSLFSGGPSTYNEQFF. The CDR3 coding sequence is TGTGCCAGCAGCTTATTTTCCGGGGGGCCTTCAACTTACAATGAGCAGTTCTTC.

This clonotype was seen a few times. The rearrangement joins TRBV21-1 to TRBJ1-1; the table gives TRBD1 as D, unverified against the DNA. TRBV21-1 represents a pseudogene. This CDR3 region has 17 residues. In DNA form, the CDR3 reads TGTGCCAGCAGCAAAAGATCCCAAAGACAGGGGGACACTGAAGCTTTCTTT. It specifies CASSKRSQRQGDTEAFF.

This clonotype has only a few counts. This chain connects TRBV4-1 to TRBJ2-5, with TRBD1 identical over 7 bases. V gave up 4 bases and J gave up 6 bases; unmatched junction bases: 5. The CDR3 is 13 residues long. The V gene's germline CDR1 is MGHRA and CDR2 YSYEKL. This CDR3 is CASSLTGEQTQYF. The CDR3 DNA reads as TGCGCCAGCAGCCTTACAGGGGAACAGACCCAGTACTTC.

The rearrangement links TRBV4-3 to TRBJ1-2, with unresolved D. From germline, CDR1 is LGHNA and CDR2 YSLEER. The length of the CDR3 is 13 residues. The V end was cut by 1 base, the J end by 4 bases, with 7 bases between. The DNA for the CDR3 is TGCGCCAGCAGCCAAGCCCTGTCCTATGGCTACACCTTC. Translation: CASSQALSYGYTF.

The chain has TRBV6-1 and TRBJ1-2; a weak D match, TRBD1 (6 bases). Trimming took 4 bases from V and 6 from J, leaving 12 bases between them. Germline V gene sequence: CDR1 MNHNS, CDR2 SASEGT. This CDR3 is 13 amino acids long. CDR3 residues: CASSVTGQHGYTF. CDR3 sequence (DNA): TGTGCCAGCAGTGTCACAGGACAGCATGGCTACACCTTC.

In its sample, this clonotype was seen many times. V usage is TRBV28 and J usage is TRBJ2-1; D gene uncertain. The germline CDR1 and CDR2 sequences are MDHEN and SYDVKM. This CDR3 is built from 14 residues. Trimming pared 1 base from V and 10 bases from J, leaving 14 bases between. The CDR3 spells CASSLSPTLFEQFF. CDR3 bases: TGTGCCAGCAGTTTATCCCCAACACTTTTCGAGCAGTTCTTC.

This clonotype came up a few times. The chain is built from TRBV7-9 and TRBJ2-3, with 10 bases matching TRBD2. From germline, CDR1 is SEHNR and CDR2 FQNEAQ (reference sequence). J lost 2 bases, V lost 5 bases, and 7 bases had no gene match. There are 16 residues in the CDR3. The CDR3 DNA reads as TGTGCCAGCAGCAATAGCGGGAGGAGTCCCACAGATACGCAGTATTTT. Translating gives CASSNSGRSPTDTQYF.

CDR3 DNA: TGCGCCAGCAGCCAAGAAGTCTCAGGGACCCAGTACTTC. Its protein product is CASSQEVSGTQYF. V and J are TRBV4-1 and TRBJ2-5; D gene unclear. CDR1 MGHRA and CDR2 YSYEKL come from the germline V gene. V lost 0 bases and J 7 bases, leaving 9 bases between the germline ends. CDR3 length: 13 amino acids.

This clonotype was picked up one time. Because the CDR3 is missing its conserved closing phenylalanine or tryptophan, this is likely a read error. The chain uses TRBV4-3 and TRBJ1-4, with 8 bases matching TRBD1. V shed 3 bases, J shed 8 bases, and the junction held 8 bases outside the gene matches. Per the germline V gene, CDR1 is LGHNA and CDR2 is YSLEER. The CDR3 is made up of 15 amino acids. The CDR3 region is CASSQRTGPREKLFV. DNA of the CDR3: TGCGCCAGCAGCCAGCGGACAGGGCCCAGGGAAAAACTGTTTGTT.

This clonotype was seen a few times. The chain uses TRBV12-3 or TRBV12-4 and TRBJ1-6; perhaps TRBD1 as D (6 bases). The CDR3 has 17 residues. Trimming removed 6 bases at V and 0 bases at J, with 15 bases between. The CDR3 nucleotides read TGTGCCAGCAGGCCGGGACACCAGAGCTCCTATAATTCACCCCTCCACTTT. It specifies CASRPGHQSSYNSPLHF.

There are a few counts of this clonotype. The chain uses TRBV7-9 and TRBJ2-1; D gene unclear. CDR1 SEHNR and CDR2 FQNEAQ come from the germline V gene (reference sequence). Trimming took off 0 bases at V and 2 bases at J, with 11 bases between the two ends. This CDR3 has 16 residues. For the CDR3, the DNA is TGTGCCAGCAGCTTAGCTGCGTTAGGCGCCTACAATGAGCAGTTCTTC. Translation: CASSLAALGAYNEQFF.

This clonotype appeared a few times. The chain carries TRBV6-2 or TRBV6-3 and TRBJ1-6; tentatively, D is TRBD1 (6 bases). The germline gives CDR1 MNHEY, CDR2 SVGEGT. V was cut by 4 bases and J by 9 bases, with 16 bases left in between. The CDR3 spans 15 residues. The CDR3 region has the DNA TGTGCCAGCAGTTCCGGAGTAGGGGGGAGTTCACCCCTCCACTTT. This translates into CASSSGVGGSSPLHF.

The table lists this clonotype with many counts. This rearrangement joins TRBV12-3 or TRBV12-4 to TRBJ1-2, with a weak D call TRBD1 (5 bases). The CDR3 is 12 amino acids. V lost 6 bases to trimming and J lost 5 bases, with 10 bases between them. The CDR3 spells CASSQGGYGYTF. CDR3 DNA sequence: TGTGCCAGCAGCCAGGGAGGATATGGCTACACCTTC.

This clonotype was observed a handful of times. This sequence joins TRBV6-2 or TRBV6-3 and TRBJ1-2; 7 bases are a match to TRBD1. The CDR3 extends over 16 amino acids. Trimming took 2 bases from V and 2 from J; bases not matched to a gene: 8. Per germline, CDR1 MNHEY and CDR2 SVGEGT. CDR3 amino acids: CASSYPRQGYNYGYTF. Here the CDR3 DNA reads TGTGCCAGCAGTTACCCCCGACAGGGCTACAACTATGGCTACACCTTC.

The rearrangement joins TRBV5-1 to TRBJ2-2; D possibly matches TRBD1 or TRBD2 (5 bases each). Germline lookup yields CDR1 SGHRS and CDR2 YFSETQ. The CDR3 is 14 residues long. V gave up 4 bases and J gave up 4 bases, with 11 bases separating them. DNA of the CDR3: TGCGCCAGCAGCCCCCGGGACCTCACCGGGGAGCTGTTTTTT. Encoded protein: CASSPRDLTGELFF.

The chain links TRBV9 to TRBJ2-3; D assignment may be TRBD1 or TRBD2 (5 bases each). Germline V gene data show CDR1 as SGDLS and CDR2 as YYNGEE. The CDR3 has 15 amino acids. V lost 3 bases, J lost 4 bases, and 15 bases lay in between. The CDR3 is CASSGPLRGSDTQYF. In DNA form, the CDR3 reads TGTGCCAGCAGCGGCCCATTGAGGGGTTCAGATACGCAGTATTTT.

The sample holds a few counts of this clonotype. CDR3 region: CASSFYLGANTGELFF. The CDR3 coding sequence is TGTGCCAGCAGCTTCTATCTGGGGGCTAACACCGGGGAGCTGTTTTTT. The chain couples TRBV7-2 to TRBJ2-2, with D possibly being TRBD1 (6 bases). The CDR3 covers 16 residues. V was trimmed by 3 bases and J by 2 bases, leaving 13 bases between them. The germline gives CDR1 SGHTA, CDR2 FQGNSA.

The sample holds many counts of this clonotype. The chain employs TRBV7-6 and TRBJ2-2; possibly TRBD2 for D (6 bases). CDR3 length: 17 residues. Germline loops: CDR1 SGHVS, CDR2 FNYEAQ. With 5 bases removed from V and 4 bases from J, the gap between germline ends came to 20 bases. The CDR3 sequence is CASSQTLGGHGTGELFF. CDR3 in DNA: TGTGCCAGCAGCCAAACTTTGGGGGGTCACGGCACCGGGGAGCTGTTTTTT.

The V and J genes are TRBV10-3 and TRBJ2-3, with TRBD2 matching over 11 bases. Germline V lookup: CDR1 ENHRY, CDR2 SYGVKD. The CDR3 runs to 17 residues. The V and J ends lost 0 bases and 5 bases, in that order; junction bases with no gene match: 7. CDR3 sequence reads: CAISESLAGGQKDTQYF. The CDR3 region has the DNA TGTGCCATCAGTGAGTCTCTAGCGGGGGGCCAAAAAGATACGCAGTATTTT.

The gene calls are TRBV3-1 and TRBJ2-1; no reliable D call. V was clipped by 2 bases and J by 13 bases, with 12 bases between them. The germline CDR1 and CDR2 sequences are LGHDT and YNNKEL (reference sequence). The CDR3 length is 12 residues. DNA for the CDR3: TGTGCCAGCAGCCAATCCCTAGGAGTTCAGTTCTTC. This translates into CASSQSLGVQFF.

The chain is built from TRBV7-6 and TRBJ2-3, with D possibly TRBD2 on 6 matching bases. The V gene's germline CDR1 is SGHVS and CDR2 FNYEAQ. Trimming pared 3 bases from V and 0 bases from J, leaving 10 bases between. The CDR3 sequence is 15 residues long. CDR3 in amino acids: CASSLMGTSTDTQYF. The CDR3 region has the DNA TGTGCCAGCAGCTTGATGGGGACTAGCACAGATACGCAGTATTTT.

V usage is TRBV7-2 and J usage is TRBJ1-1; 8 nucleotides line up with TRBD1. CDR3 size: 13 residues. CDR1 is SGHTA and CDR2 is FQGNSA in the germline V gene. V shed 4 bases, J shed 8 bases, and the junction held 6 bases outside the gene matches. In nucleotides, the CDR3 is TGTGCCAGCAGCTCTGACCAGGGGGCCGAAGCTTTCTTT. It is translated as CASSSDQGAEAFF.

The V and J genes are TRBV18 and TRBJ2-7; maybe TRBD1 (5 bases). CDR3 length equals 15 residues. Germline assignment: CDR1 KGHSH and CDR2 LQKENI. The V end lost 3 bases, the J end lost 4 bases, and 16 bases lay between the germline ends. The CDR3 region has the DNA TGTGCCAGCTCACCGAATCAGGACACCATATACGAGCAGTACGTC. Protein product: CASSPNQDTIYEQYV.

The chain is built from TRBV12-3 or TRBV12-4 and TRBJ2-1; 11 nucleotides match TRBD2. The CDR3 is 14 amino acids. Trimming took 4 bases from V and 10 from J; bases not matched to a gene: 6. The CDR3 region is CASSWLTSGEEQFF. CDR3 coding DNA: TGTGCCAGCAGTTGGTTGACTAGCGGGGAAGAGCAGTTCTTC.

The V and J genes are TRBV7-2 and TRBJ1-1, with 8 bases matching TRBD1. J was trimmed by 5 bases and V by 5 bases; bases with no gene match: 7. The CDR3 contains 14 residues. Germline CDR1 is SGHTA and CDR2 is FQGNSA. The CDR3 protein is CASSPDRERTEAFF. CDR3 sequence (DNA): TGTGCCAGCAGCCCGGACAGGGAAAGAACTGAAGCTTTCTTT.

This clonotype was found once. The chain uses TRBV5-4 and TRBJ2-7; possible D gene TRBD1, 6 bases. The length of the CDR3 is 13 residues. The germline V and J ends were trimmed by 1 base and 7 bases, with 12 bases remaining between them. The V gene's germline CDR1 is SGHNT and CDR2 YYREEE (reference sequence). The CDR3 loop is CASSLTGTREQYV. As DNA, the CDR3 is TGTGCCAGCAGCTTGACAGGGACGCGGGAGCAGTACGTC.

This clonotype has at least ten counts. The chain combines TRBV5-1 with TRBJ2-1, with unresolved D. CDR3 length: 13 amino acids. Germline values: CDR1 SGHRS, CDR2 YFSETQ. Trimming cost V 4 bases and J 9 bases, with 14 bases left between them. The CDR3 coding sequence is TGCGCCAGCAGCCGCCCCCCCTCCTTTGAGCAGTTCTTC. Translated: CASSRPPSFEQFF.

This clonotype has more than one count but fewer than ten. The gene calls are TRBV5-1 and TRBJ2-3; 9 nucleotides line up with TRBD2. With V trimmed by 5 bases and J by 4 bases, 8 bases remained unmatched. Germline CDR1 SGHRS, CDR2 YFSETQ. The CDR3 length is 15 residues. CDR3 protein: CASRVAGAGADTQYF. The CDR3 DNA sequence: TGCGCCAGCAGGGTAGCGGGGGCCGGCGCAGATACGCAGTATTTT.